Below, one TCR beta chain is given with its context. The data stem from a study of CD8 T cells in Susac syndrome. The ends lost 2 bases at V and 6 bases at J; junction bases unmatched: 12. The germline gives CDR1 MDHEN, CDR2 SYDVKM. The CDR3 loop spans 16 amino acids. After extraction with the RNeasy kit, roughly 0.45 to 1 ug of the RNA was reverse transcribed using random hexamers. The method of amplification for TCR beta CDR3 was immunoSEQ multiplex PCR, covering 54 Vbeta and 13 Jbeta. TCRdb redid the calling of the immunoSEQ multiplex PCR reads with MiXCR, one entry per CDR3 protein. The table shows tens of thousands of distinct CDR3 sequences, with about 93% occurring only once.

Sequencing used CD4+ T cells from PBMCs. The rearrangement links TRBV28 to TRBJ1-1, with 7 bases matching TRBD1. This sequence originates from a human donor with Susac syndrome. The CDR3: CASSLQGGGGFAEAFF. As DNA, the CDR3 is TGTGCCAGCAGTTTACAAGGAGGGGGCGGTTTCGCTGAAGCTTTCTTT. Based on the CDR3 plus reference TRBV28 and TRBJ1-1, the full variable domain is DVKVTQSSRYLVKRTGEKVFLECVQDMDHENMFWYRQDPGLGLRLIYFSYDVKMKEKGDIPEGYSVSREKKERFSLILESASTNQTSMYLCASSLQGGGGFAEAFFGQGTRLTVV.